The clone carrying this TCR beta chain was seen a few times. TCRdb re-called the 5' RACE reads with MiXCR, one entry per CDR3 protein. Here the sample spans around 310,000 distinct CDR3 sequences, approximately 9% being singletons. Germline V gives CDR1 MNHEY, CDR2 SVGEGT. The V gene lost 6 bases and the J gene lost 1 base, with 15 bases spanning the gap. This CDR3 comprises 15 residues. The record originates from a study of T cells after yellow fever vaccination. The receptor's source is a man younger than 35 who received the YFV17D yellow fever vaccine. The sequencing here drew on PBMCs, taken on the day of the first yellow fever vaccination. The V gene is TRBV6-2 or TRBV6-3, the J gene TRBJ1-1; D possibly corresponds to TRBD1 (6 bases). Written as DNA, the CDR3 is TGTGCCAGCAGGGACCTTCCGGGACAGAACACTGAAGCTTTCTTT. It codes for CASRDLPGQNTEAFF.